This TCR beta chain was retrieved from a study of blood T cell repertoires in COVID-19. Profiled with immunoSEQ multiplex PCR; TCRdb holds only in-frame clones, not every one. The sample lists some 65,000 clones, about 94% occurring once. The germline V gene has CDR1 SGHDT and CDR2 YYEEEE. V was pared by 5 bases and J by 8 bases, with 26 bases between. The CDR3 consists of 17 residues. Sequenced sample: peripheral blood. The chain is built from TRBV5-6 and TRBJ2-4; weak D call: TRBD2 (7 bases). The sequence was collected from a man in his 70s with active COVID-19. The DNA for the CDR3 is TGTGCCAGCAGTCGCCCTTTATCGGGGGGCATCAGAGACATTCAGTACTTC. It is translated as CASSRPLSGGIRDIQYF.